This T cell receptor (beta chain) was captured by sequencing in a study of CD8+CD57+ T cells in acquired aplastic anemia. Genomic DNA provided the template from which TCR beta VDJ and CDR3 profiles were obtained. In TCRdb, the reads were re-called with MiXCR into one record per CDR3 protein. This table holds around 170,000 distinct CDR3 sequences, about 45% found once. Patients who underwent sequencing had shown CD8+CD57+ cell expansion by flow cytometry. Severe acquired aplastic anemia was diagnosed in all patients. Each patient gave a blood sample that was collected before any therapy had been received. Germline-derived CDR1 and CDR2 are SGHRS and YFSETQ. Deletions cut 5 bases from V and 0 bases from J, with 17 bases between. The CDR3 sequence is 16 residues long. For this clonotype: Its antigen is currently unknown.

General observations from the study: The CD8+ Simpson's diversity of patients and controls was not significantly different.

The receptor comes from a human donor with aplastic anemia. The chain uses TRBV5-1 and TRBJ1-2; D ambiguous. The sequencing input was sorted CD4+, CD8+, or CD8+CD57+ T cells (not recorded which) from PBMCs. For the CDR3, the DNA is TGCGCCAGCAGACGGGATTGGAGGAGACCTAACTATGGCTACACCTTC. Translated, it gives CASRRDWRRPNYGYTF.